This T cell receptor (beta chain) stems from a study of CD8 T cells in ankylosing spondylitis. Comments on this clonotype: Its target is not known.

General study findings and limits: Characteristic, it appeared, of ankylosing spondylitis blood was a TCR beta motif of roughly eight highly homologous variants.

TCRdb itself ran the 5' RACE reads through MiXCR, one entry per CDR3 protein. Of about 540,000 distinct CDR3 sequences in the sample, approximately 12% are singletons; the top ten hold approximately 6.3%. Germline CDR1 SGHAT, CDR2 FQNNGV. The CDR3 contains 13 residues. The ends were cut back, 4 bases at V and 4 bases at J, with 8 bases in the middle. Sequencing was carried out using blood, either unsorted or a sorted T cell fraction (not recorded which). V and J are TRBV11-2 and TRBJ2-1, with D perhaps TRBD2 (5 bases). This clonotype was obtained from a male donor with ankylosing spondylitis. The DNA of the CDR3 is TGTGCCAGCAGCTATGGACTTTACAATGAGCAGTTCTTC. It yields the protein CASSYGLYNEQFF.